This TCR beta chain derives from a study of T-cell reconstitution after alpha-beta-depleted transplantation in children. Germline assignment: CDR1 MNHNS and CDR2 SASEGT. Trimming pared 5 bases from V and 8 bases from J, leaving 16 bases between. The CDR3 has 15 amino acids. A library of TCRbeta sequences, prepared with unique molecular identifiers, was generated. Each CDR3 protein is one row after TCRdb ran MiXCR on the PCR reads. The sample shows 600,000 to 700,000 distinct CDR3 sequences, approximately 17% of them seen only once. This clonotype appeared many times. The chain combines TRBV6-1 with TRBJ1-6, with D perhaps matching TRBD1 (5 bases). The sequences come from PBMCs from the stem cell graft donor, collected from the stem cell graft. The source of this sequence is a human donor who donated a stem cell graft to a child with acute myeloid leukemia. The CDR3 bases are TGTGCCAGCAGTACCCTGAGGGGTTTAGATTCACCCCTCCACTTT. Its protein product is CASSTLRGLDSPLHF.